This TCR beta chain was sequenced for a study of shared clonotypes between healthy human individuals. This was a deep-level run. This table comes from immunoSEQ multiplex PCR, and its TCRdb copy is limited to in-frame clones, with some not included. The sample holds roughly 720,000 clones; roughly 91% are singletons and the top ten take less than 40%. CDR1 and CDR2 from the germline V gene are SEHNR and FQNEAQ (reference sequence). V lost 2 bases and J 8 bases, leaving 6 bases between the germline ends. This CDR3 is built from 11 residues. The receptor was isolated from a man aged 18 to 35 in good health. Some clones in this sample may be carry-over from other donors' samples. The sample taken for sequencing was memory CD8+ T cells from PBMCs. Subset indicated: CD45RO+ cells pooled with CCR7-negative TemRA cells. The genes are TRBV7-9 and TRBJ1-2; no definite D call. The CDR3 DNA is TGTGCCAGCAGCTTATCAGGAGGCTACACCTTC. This encodes CASSLSGGYTF.